The 9 T cell receptor beta chains listed next were all sequenced from one sample in a study of beta chain features in type 1 diabetes. Study-wide results and limits: Across all four CD4+ subsets, people with type 1 diabetes showed modestly shorter TCRB CDR3s.

Antigen specificity for these receptors is unknown. Of the isolated RNA, all was reverse transcribed, and so the sequenced material was expressed TCRB transcripts. Measured with immunoSEQ multiplex PCR; TCRdb has only the in-frame clones, and not every one. The sample comprises about 280,000 clones, over 14% of which are singletons, and 0.015% to 0.019% rests with the top ten. Sequenced: naive CD4+ T cells from blood. The receptor source for this set is a man aged 18 to 30 with type 1 diabetes.

This clone came up a few times. The chain is built from TRBV30 and TRBJ2-1; no definite D call. Germline V gene lookup returns CDR1 GTSNPN and CDR2 SVGIG (reference sequence). The CDR3 sequence is 14 residues long. Trimming took off 4 bases at V and 2 bases at J, with 12 bases between the two ends. The CDR3 protein is CAWTEAYAYNEQFF. The CDR3 DNA sequence: TGTGCCTGGACCGAGGCGTATGCCTACAATGAGCAGTTCTTC.

This chain links TRBV18 with TRBJ2-5, with a weak D call TRBD2 (5 bases). V was clipped by 3 bases and J by 0 bases, with 17 bases between them. Germline V lookup: CDR1 KGHSH, CDR2 LQKENI. The CDR3 contains 17 residues. The CDR3 here is CASSPTSETMYQETQYF. CDR3 bases: TGTGCCAGCTCACCGACCTCGGAGACTATGTACCAAGAGACCCAGTACTTC. Drawing the rest from reference TRBV18 and TRBJ2-5, the complete variable domain is NAGVMQNPRHLVRRRGQEARLRCSPMKGHSHVYWYRQLPEEGLKFMVYLQKENIIDESGMPKERFSAEFPKEGPSILRIQQVVRGDSAAYFCASSPTSETMYQETQYFGPGTRLLVL.

This chain connects TRBV30 to TRBJ2-7; 10 nucleotides agree with TRBD1. The germline gives CDR1 GTSNPN, CDR2 SVGIG (reference sequence). V was pared by 5 bases and J by 6 bases, with 10 bases of the junction left unmatched. The CDR3 covers 14 residues. CDR3 in amino acids: CAWGIGQGVAEQYF. The CDR3 nucleotides are TGTGCCTGGGGCATCGGACAGGGGGTGGCCGAGCAGTACTTC.

The V call is TRBV20-1, the J call TRBJ1-1, with D unresolved. The V and J ends lost 5 bases and 6 bases respectively, with 7 bases between them. The CDR3 spans 10 residues. Germline assignment: CDR1 DFQATT and CDR2 SNEGSKA (reference sequence). This chain's CDR3 is CSALQAEAFF. The DNA for the CDR3 is TGCAGTGCTCTCCAGGCTGAAGCTTTCTTT.

The chain employs TRBV18 and TRBJ1-2; no firm D call. Germline V gene sequence: CDR1 KGHSH, CDR2 LQKENI. The CDR3 is 13 residues long. Trimming stripped 0 bases from V and 4 bases from J, with 6 bases between. DNA of the CDR3: TGTGCCAGCTCACCACCGTCCGGCTATGGCTACACCTTC. This codes for CASSPPSGYGYTF.

The CDR3 bases are TGTGCCAGCAGTGGGGGGACTAAGGCAGATACGCAGTATTTT. It yields the protein CASSGGTKADTQYF. The gene calls are TRBV2 and TRBJ2-3, with 7 bases fitting TRBD2. This CDR3 region has 14 residues. V shed 4 bases and J 4 bases; nucleotides not matched to a gene: 5. The germline CDR1 and CDR2 sequences are SNHLY and FYNNEI.

V gene TRBV28 combines with J gene TRBJ1-2; D is ambiguous. This CDR3 is 14 amino acids long. Trimming left V 3 bases short and J 4 bases short, with 12 bases between. Per the germline V gene, CDR1 is MDHEN and CDR2 is SYDVKM. The DNA of the CDR3 is TGTGCCAGCAGTTTGCCCCAGGCCGGCTATGGCTACACCTTC. It specifies CASSLPQAGYGYTF.

This chain's CDR3 is CASSARPTRTGVITDTQYF. The DNA for the CDR3 is TGTGCCAGCAGCGCCCGACCTACGAGGACAGGGGTCATCACAGATACGCAGTATTTT. The chain combines TRBV9 with TRBJ2-3; 9 nucleotides agree with TRBD1. This CDR3 region has 19 residues. CDR1 SGDLS and CDR2 YYNGEE come from the germline V gene. Trimming cost V 3 bases and J 2 bases; bases outside gene matches: 16.

The chain joins TRBV7-9 to TRBJ1-1, with D possibly being TRBD1 (5 bases). V lost 5 bases to trimming and J lost 0 bases, with 10 bases between them. Germline CDR1 reads SEHNR; CDR2 reads FQNEAQ (reference sequence). CDR3 length: 14 residues. The CDR3 protein is CASSKLGVNTEAFF. CDR3 coding DNA: TGTGCCAGCAGCAAGCTAGGGGTGAACACTGAAGCTTTCTTT.